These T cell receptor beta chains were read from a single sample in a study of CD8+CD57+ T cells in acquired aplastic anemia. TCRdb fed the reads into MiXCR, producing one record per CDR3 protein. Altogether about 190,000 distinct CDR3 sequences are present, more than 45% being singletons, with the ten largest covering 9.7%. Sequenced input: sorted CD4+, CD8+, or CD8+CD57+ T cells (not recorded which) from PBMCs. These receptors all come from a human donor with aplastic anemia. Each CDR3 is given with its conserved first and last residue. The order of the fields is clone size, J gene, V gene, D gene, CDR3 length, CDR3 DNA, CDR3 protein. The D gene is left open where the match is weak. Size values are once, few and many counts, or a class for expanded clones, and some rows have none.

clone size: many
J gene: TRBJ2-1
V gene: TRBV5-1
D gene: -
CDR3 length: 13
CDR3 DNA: TGCGCCAGCAGCCCGGGGGGCCTTAATGAGCAGTTCTTC
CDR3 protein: CASSPGGLNEQFF

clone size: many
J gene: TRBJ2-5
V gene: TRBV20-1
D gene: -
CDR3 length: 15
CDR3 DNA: TGCAGTGCTAGAGCCCCTACCGGGACCGAAGAGACCCAGTACTTC
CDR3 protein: CSARAPTGTEETQYF

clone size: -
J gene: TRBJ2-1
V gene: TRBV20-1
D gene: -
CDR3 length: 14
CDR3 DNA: TGCAGTGCTAGAGATCTAGGGGGAAGGAATGAGCAGTTCTTC
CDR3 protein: CSARDLGGRNEQFF

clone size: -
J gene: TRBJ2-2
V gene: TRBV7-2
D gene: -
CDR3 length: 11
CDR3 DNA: TGTGCCAGCCGAGAGGGCGGGGAGCTGTTTTTT
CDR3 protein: CASREGGELFF

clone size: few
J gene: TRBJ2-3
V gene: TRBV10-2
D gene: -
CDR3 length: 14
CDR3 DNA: TGCGCCAGCACCCGGGGCGGTAGCACAGATACGCAGTATTTT
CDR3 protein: CASTRGGSTDTQYF

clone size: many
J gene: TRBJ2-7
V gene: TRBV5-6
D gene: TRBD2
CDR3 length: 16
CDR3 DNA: TGTGCCAGCAGCTTTGCCGCTGGGACTAGCGAGTACGAGCAGTACTTC
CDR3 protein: CASSFAAGTSEYEQYF

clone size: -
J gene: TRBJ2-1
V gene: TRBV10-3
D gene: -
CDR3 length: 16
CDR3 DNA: TGTGCCATCAGTGAGTCGGGCGGGACCTCCTACAATGAGCAGTTCTTC
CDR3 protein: CAISESGGTSYNEQFF

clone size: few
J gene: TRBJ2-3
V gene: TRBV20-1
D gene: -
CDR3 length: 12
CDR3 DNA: TGCAGTACCGGAGAGGTGTCAGATACGCAGTATTTT
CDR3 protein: CSTGEVSDTQYF

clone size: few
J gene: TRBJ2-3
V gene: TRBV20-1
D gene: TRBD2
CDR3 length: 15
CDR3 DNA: TGCAGTGCTCCTGGAGCGGGGGGGCGGACAGATACGCAGTATTTT
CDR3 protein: CSAPGAGGRTDTQYF

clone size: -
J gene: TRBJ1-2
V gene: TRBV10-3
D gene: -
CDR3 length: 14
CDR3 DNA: TGTGCCATCAGTGACGGGGTGTCTAGTTTCGGCTACACCTTC
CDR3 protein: CAISDGVSSFGYTF

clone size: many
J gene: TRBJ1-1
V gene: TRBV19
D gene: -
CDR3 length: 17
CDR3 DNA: TGTGCCAGTAGTATACGGCATGGGGGGCGCCTGAACACTGAAGCTTTCTTT
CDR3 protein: CASSIRHGGRLNTEAFF

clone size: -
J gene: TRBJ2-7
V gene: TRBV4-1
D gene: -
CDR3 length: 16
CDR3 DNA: TGCGCCAGCAGCCAAGATCCTGGGGCAGATATCTACGAGCAGTACTTC
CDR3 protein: CASSQDPGADIYEQYF

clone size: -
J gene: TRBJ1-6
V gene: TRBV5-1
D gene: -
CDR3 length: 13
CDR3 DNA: TGCGCCAGCAGCTTGACCGATAATTCACCCCTCCACTTT
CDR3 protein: CASSLTDNSPLHF

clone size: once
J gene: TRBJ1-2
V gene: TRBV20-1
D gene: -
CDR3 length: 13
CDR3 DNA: TGCAGTGCGTTTCCCCGGGACAACTATGGCTACACCTTC
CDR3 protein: CSAFPRDNYGYTF

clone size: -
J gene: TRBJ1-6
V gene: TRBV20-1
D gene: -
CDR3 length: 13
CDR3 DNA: TGCAGTGCTACTGAACACCATAATTCACCCCTCCACTTT
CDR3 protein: CSATEHHNSPLHF

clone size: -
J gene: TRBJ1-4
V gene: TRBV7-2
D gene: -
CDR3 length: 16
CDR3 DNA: TGTGCCGGCAGAGTGCGGGGGGGGGGATTCGGTGAAAAACTGTTTTTT
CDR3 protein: CAGRVRGGGFGEKLFF

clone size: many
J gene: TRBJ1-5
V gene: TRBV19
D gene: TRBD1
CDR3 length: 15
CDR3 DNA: TGTGCCAGTAGAAATACAGGGGGCGTCAATCAGCCCCAGCATTTT
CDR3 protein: CASRNTGGVNQPQHF

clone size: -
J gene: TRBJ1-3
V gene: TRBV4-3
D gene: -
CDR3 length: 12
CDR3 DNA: TGCGCCAGCAGCCAAGACGGAAACACCATATATTTT
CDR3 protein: CASSQDGNTIYF

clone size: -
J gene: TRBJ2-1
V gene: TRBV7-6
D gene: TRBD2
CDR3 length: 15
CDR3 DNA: TGTGCCAGCAGCTCTTCTAGCGGAGCGTACAATGAGCAGTTCTTC
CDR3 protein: CASSSSSGAYNEQFF

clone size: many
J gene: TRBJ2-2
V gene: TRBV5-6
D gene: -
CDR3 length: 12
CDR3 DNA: TGTGCCAGCAGCCGTACGGTCGGGGAGCTGTTTTTT
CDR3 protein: CASSRTVGELFF

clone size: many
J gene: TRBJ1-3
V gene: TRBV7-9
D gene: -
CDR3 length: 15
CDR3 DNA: TGTGCCAGCAGCTTAGACAGGGCCTCTGGAAACACCATATATTTT
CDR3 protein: CASSLDRASGNTIYF

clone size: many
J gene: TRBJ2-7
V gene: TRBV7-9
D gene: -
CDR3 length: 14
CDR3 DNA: TGTGCCAGCAGCTTGATCTACGGGGGCTACGAGCAGTACTTC
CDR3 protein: CASSLIYGGYEQYF

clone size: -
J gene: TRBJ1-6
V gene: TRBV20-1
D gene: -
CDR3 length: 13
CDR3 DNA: TGCAGCGGCGTAGTGACAGGACACTCACCCCTCCACTTT
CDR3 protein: CSGVVTGHSPLHF

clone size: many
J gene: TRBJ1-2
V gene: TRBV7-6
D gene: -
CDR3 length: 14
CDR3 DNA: TGTGCCAGCAGCTCCCCAGGGGTCCCAGAGGGCTACACCTTC
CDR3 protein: CASSSPGVPEGYTF

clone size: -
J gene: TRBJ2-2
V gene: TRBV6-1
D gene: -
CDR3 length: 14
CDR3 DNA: TGTGCCAGCGGCAAGGGCGCGAACACCGAGGAGCTGTTTTTT
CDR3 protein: CASGKGANTEELFF

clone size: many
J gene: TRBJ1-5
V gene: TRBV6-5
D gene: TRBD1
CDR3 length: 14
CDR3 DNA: TGTGCCAGCAGTTTGGACAGGCCTAATCAGCCCCAGCATTTT
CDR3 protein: CASSLDRPNQPQHF

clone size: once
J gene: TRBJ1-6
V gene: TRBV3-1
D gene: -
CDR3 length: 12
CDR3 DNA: TGTGCCAGCAGCCAAGATGTAACACCCCTCCACTTT
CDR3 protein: CASSQDVTPLHF

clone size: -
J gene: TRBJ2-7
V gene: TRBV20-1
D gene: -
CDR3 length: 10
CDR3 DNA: TGCAGTGCTCTGCAAACGGAGCAGTACTTC
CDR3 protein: CSALQTEQYF

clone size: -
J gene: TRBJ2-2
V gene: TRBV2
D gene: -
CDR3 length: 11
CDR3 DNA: TGTGCCAGCGTCGGGAACGGGGAGCTGTTTTTT
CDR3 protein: CASVGNGELFF

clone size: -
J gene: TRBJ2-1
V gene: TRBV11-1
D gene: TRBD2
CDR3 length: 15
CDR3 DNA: TGTGCCAGCAGCTTGCGGGGGGGGGAGATCAATGAGCAGTTCTTC
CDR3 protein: CASSLRGGEINEQFF

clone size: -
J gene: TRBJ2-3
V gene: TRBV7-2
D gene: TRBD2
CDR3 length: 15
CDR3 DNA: TGTGCCAGCAGCTTCGCGGGGGGGCAGGGGGATACGCAGTATTTT
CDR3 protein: CASSFAGGQGDTQYF

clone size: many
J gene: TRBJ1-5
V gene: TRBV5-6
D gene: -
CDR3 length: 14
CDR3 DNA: TGTGCCAGCAGCTTGCTGGGTAAGGATCAGCCCCAGCATTTT
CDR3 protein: CASSLLGKDQPQHF

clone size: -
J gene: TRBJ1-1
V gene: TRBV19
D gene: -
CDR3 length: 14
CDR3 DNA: TGTGCCAGTACAACGGGACGGACGAACACTGAAGCTTTCTTT
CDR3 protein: CASTTGRTNTEAFF

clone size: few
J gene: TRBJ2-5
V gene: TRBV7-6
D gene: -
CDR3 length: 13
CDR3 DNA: TGTGCCAGCAGCTTCGCCGCTGAAGAGACCCAGTACTTC
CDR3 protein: CASSFAAEETQYF

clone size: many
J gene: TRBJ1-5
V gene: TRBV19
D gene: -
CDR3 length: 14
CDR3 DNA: TGTGCCAGTAGTACATGGGAGCAATGGCAGCCCCAGCATTTT
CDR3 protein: CASSTWEQWQPQHF

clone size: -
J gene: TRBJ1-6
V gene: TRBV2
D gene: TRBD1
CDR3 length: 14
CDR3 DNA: TGTGCCAGCAGCGGGACAGGGGGTTTTTCACCCCTCCACTTT
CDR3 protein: CASSGTGGFSPLHF

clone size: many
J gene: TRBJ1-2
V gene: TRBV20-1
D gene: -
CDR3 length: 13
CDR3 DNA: TGCAGTTCCACCAGAGGGGGTCATTATGGCTACACCTTC
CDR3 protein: CSSTRGGHYGYTF

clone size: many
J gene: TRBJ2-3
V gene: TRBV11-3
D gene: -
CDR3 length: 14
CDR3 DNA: TGTGCCAGCAGCTTAGGCTTCTTCACAGATACGCAGTATTTT
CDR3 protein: CASSLGFFTDTQYF

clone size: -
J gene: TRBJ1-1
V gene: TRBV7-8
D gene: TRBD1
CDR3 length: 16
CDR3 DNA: TGTGCCAGCAGCTTAAGGACAGGGTTTTCGAACACTGAAGCTTTCTTT
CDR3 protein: CASSLRTGFSNTEAFF

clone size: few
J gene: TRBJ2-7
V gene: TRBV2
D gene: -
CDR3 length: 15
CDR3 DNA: TGTGCCAGCAGTTCCGGACGGATAAGCTCCTACGAGCAGTACTTC
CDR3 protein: CASSSGRISSYEQYF

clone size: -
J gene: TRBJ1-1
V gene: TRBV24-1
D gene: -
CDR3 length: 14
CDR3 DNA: TGTGCCACCAGCGGTACAGGGTTGGAGACTGAAGCTTTCTTT
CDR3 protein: CATSGTGLETEAFF